These 21 T cell receptor beta chains originate from one sample sequenced in a study of blood T cells in healthy people across ages. A second roughly 6 to 12 cycle PCR used barcoded and J-beta primers. TCRdb reanalysed the 5' RACE reads using MiXCR and keeps one entry per CDR3 protein. The table includes 750,000 to 950,000 distinct CDR3 sequences, 40% to 65% detected once. The sample taken for sequencing was blood. The receptor set was obtained from a man older than 75 in good health.

The gene calls are TRBV7-2 and TRBJ2-4, with D unclear. The end of the DNA is better explained by TRBJ2-7, so the J call may be wrong. Germline assignment: CDR1 SGHTA and CDR2 FQGNSA. The CDR3 is made up of 13 amino acids. The CDR3 DNA is TGTGCCAGCAGCTTAGAGGCAGAATACGAGCAGTACTTC. This codes for CASSLEAEYEQYF.

This chain joins TRBV20-1 and TRBJ1-1; D gene uncertain. The CDR3 has 12 residues. Germline lookup yields CDR1 DFQATT and CDR2 SNEGSKA (reference sequence). Trimming pared 3 bases from V and 3 bases from J, leaving 8 bases between. The CDR3 DNA reads as TGCAGTGCTAGTGCGGAGGACACTGAAGCTTTCTTT. Translating it yields CSASAEDTEAFF.

The chain is built from TRBV7-9 and TRBJ2-7; TRBD2 aligns across 9 bases. With 6 bases clipped from V and 2 bases from J, the junction kept 8 bases outside the gene matches. In germline, CDR1 is SEHNR, CDR2 FQNEAQ (reference sequence). CDR3 length: 15 residues. CDR3 amino acids: CASRPRSGSAYEQYF. The CDR3 DNA sequence: TGTGCCAGCAGACCTCGTAGCGGGAGCGCCTACGAGCAGTACTTC.

In this sample, this clonotype turned up a few times. The chain combines TRBV2 with TRBJ2-7; no definite D call. Trimming took off 6 bases at V and 1 base at J, with 10 bases between the two ends. This CDR3 has 13 amino acids. Germline loops: CDR1 SNHLY, CDR2 FYNNEI. Here the CDR3 reads CASRPPVSYEQYF. The CDR3 coding sequence is TGTGCCAGCAGACCTCCGGTTTCCTACGAGCAGTACTTC.

This clonotype was observed a single time. The chain has TRBV27 and TRBJ2-1, with a weak D call TRBD1 (6 bases). Between the trimmed V and J ends, which lost 7 bases and 2 bases, there was a span of 15 bases. The CDR3 is 15 amino acids. Per the germline V gene, CDR1 is MNHEY and CDR2 is SMNVEV (reference sequence). The CDR3, as DNA: TGTGCCAGCACCTCCCGGGACACCCCCTACAATGAGCAGTTCTTC. Amino acids: CASTSRDTPYNEQFF.

The chain links TRBV4-1 to TRBJ2-5, with 7 bases aligning to TRBD1. The CDR3 contains 13 residues. V lost 4 bases, J lost 11 bases, and 10 bases stayed unmatched. Germline V gene data show CDR1 as MGHRA and CDR2 as YSYEKL. The CDR3 DNA follows: TGCGCCAGCAGCCCCAACAGGGGCGCGGATCAGTACTTC. Translation: CASSPNRGADQYF.

J is TRBJ1-2 and V is TRBV20-1; 7 bases align to TRBD1. Trimming removed 7 bases from V and 6 bases from J; junction bases left unmatched: 8. CDR1 and CDR2 from the germline V gene are DFQATT and SNEGSKA (reference sequence). The CDR3 loop spans 12 amino acids. In DNA form, the CDR3 reads TGCAGTGTCCAGGGGGGCCCAAATGGCTACACCTTC. Its translation: CSVQGGPNGYTF.

The rearrangement links TRBV20-1 to TRBJ2-1, with TRBD2 identical over 10 bases. Germline-derived CDR1 and CDR2 are DFQATT and SNEGSKA (reference sequence). V trimming: 3 bases; J trimming: 5 bases; junction bases outside the gene matches: 4. This CDR3 is built from 14 residues. CDR3 loop: CSARRTSGHNEQFF. The CDR3 DNA reads as TGCAGTGCTAGGCGGACTAGCGGCCACAATGAGCAGTTCTTC.

This clonotype turned up a few times. The chain employs TRBV7-9 and TRBJ2-7; 12 nucleotides match TRBD1. Germline CDR1 reads SEHNR; CDR2 reads FQNEAQ (reference sequence). The V segment lost 5 bases and the J segment 6 bases; nucleotides outside the gene matches: 8. The CDR3 covers 15 residues. The CDR3 DNA reads TGTGCCAGCAGCCCAGCAGGGACAGGGGGCATCGAGCAGTACTTC. Residues: CASSPAGTGGIEQYF.

A single count supports this clonotype. V and J are TRBV18 and TRBJ2-1; D gene uncertain. The CDR3 totals 12 residues. Trimming shortened V by 3 bases and J by 8 bases, and 8 bases separated the two germline ends. Germline CDR1 and CDR2: KGHSH and LQKENI. The CDR3 DNA reads as TGTGCCAGCTCACCCAGTAACGATGAGCAGTTCTTC. This translates into CASSPSNDEQFF.

The rearrangement joins TRBV20-1 to TRBJ2-5; 9 nucleotides match TRBD1. Germline trimming cut 5 bases from V and 11 bases from J; bases unmatched to any gene: 18. CDR1 DFQATT and CDR2 SNEGSKA come from the germline V gene (reference sequence). The length of the CDR3 is 15 residues. Here the CDR3 reads CSAGASGTGMREQYF. Written as DNA, the CDR3 is TGCAGTGCTGGGGCCTCCGGGACAGGGATGAGGGAGCAGTACTTC.

This clonotype was counted only a few times. The chain couples TRBV5-1 to TRBJ2-4, with 10 bases lining up with TRBD2. CDR1 and CDR2 from the germline V gene are SGHRS and YFSETQ. V was pared by 4 bases and J by 9 bases, with 7 bases of the junction left unmatched. The CDR3 has 14 amino acids. The DNA for the CDR3 is TGCGCCAGCAGCCCTATAGCGGGAGGCGTCATTCAGTACTTC. It is translated as CASSPIAGGVIQYF.

The V gene is TRBV5-1, the J gene TRBJ2-1; D remains unclear. The CDR3 runs 13 residues. V shed 1 base and J shed 9 bases, with 11 bases lying between them. Germline V lookup: CDR1 SGHRS, CDR2 YFSETQ. The CDR3 here is CASSLFALGEQFF. The CDR3 DNA follows: TGCGCCAGCAGCTTGTTTGCGTTAGGTGAGCAGTTCTTC.

The genes are TRBV20-1 and TRBJ2-5; D call uncertain. Germline V CDR1 and CDR2: DFQATT, SNEGSKA (reference sequence). CDR3 length: 13 amino acids. Trimming pared 5 bases from V and 5 bases from J, leaving 15 bases between. CDR3 protein: CSAGGPPSETQYF. CDR3 in DNA: TGCAGTGCTGGCGGACCCCCCTCGGAGACCCAGTACTTC.

The V gene is TRBV12-3 or TRBV12-4, the J gene TRBJ1-5; 10 bases map to TRBD1. J gave up 2 bases and V 4 bases, and 8 bases lay outside the gene matches. This CDR3 is built from 17 residues. CDR3 sequence reads: CASSSPGTGAGNQPQHF. In DNA, the CDR3 is TGTGCCAGCAGTTCCCCCGGGACAGGGGCCGGCAATCAGCCCCAGCATTTT.

This clonotype was counted a few times. The chain has TRBV5-1 and TRBJ2-3; TRBD1 might be the D (5 bases). From germline, CDR1 is SGHRS and CDR2 YFSETQ. The ends were cut back, 5 bases at V and 14 bases at J, with 27 bases in the middle. The CDR3 spans 15 residues. Here the CDR3 reads CASSPAGSGHRYAYF. The CDR3 DNA follows: TGCGCCAGCAGTCCGGCCGGCTCAGGGCACAGATACGCGTATTTT.

Regarding this clonotype: The junction does not match germline at one end; this may be a read error. This chain uses TRBV10-3 with TRBJ2-1, with 7 bases that match TRBD1. CDR3 length: 12 amino acids. Looked up from germline, CDR1 is ENHRY and CDR2 is SYGVKD. The CDR3 loop reads CAVSETGYEQFF. The CDR3 region has the DNA TGTGCCGTCAGTGAGACAGGGTATGAGCAGTTCTTC.

A remark on this clonotype: Being one base from a much bigger clone, this may be a read error. This chain joins TRBV16 and TRBJ2-7, with 7 bases aligning to TRBD1. CDR3 length: 13 amino acids. Germline V gives CDR1 KGHSY, CDR2 FQNENV. CDR3 amino acids: CASSRQGGYERYF. The CDR3 DNA follows: TGTGCCAGCAGCCGACAGGGTGGGTACGAGCGGTACTTC.

The chain joins TRBV12-3 or TRBV12-4 to TRBJ2-7; the D is unclear. The CDR3 runs to 11 residues. Trimming took off 7 bases at V and 5 bases at J, with 9 bases between the two ends. The DNA of the CDR3 is TGTGCCAGCACCCTCGGAAACGAGCAGTACTTC. Translation gives CASTLGNEQYF.

This clonotype was observed a handful of times. The V call is TRBV5-1, the J call TRBJ2-5; a weak D match, TRBD1 (5 bases). V gave up 3 bases and J gave up 4 bases, with 16 bases separating them. Germline assignment: CDR1 SGHRS and CDR2 YFSETQ. The CDR3 totals 15 residues. The CDR3 sequence is CASSYVWGQRETQYF. CDR3 in DNA: TGCGCCAGCAGCTATGTTTGGGGCCAGAGAGAGACCCAGTACTTC. The variable domain in full, completed from reference TRBV5-1 and TRBJ2-5, reads KAGVTQTPRYLIKTRGQQVTLSCSPISGHRSVSWYQQTPGQGLQFLFEYFSETQRNKGNFPGRFSGRQFSNSRSEMNVSTLELGDSALYLCASSYVWGQRETQYFGPGTRLLVL.

This chain joins TRBV6-6 and TRBJ1-2, with D possibly being TRBD1 (5 bases). The CDR3 loop spans 12 amino acids. In germline, CDR1 is MNHNY, CDR2 SVGAGI (reference sequence). V was cut by 9 bases and J by 2 bases, with 10 bases left in between. The CDR3: CASKTENYGYTF. In DNA form, the CDR3 reads TGTGCCAGTAAGACAGAGAACTATGGCTACACCTTC.